This TCR beta chain was profiled in a study of post-analysis software for immune sequencing data. Study observations and caveats: Patients with multiple sclerosis recorded significantly lower normalized Chao1 diversity than controls, the study found. Included in a set of roughly five TRBV segments more frequent in patients than controls were TRBV5-6, TRBV5-1 and TRBV20-1.

In regard to this clonotype: No antigen is known for it.

Germline V gene sequence: CDR1 MDHEN, CDR2 SYDVKM. V gave up 9 bases and J gave up 2 bases; unmatched junction bases: 5. The CDR3 runs 14 residues. Sequencing libraries made from TCR beta cDNA carried unique molecular identifiers. Out of roughly 0.95 to 10 million T cells, roughly 0.5 million cDNA molecules were generated. TCRdb redid the calling of the PCR reads with MiXCR, one entry per CDR3 protein. The sample consists of about 460,000 distinct CDR3 sequences, roughly 45% of them appearing once. This TCR came from a girl under 18 with multiple sclerosis. This sequence joins TRBV28 and TRBJ2-5, with 11 positions matching TRBD2. The specimen sequenced was blood. CDR3 sequence: CASQTSGMQETQYF. The CDR3 DNA is TGTGCCAGTCAGACTAGCGGGATGCAAGAGACCCAGTACTTC.